This TCR beta chain stems from a study of OX40 agonist ivuxolimab in advanced cancers. In the study overall: Treatment received earlier with anti-PD-1, anti-PD-L1 or anti-CTLA-4 agents was allowed, and approximately 44% had some.

V was pared by 5 bases and J by 7 bases, with 14 bases of the junction left unmatched. Germline V gene data show CDR1 as MDHEN and CDR2 as SYDVKM. The CDR3 is made up of 17 amino acids. For this clone: Its antigen is not known.

Overall study results and limits: Normalized expansion of T-cell clones was also low for some nonresponders. At 0.1-3.0 mg/kg, partial responders had clonal expansion among the lowest observed.

Sequenced by immunoSEQ multiplex PCR; TCRdb stores in-frame clones only, minus some. The table records 60,000 to 80,000 clones, around four fifths of them present only once. The material sequenced was CD4+ or CD8+ T cells sorted from blood, taken in a trial of the OX40 agonist ivuxolimab. The rearrangement links TRBV28 to TRBJ2-1; 10 positions match TRBD1. The TCR sequence derives from an adult with an advanced solid tumor such as melanoma, head and neck, liver or kidney cancer. The CDR3 DNA follows: TGTGCCAGCAGTCAGCACTCCGGGACAGGGGCAGGAAATGAGCAGTTCTTC. This gives the protein CASSQHSGTGAGNEQFF.